This passage covers 28 T cell receptor beta chains from one sample sequenced in a study of shared clonotypes between healthy human individuals. The repertoire was sequenced with immunoSEQ multiplex PCR; TCRdb's copy has only in-frame clones and lacks some. The sample has 400,000 to 500,000 clones; roughly 85% are singletons. What was sequenced was PBMCs. These TCRs come from a woman aged 40 to 50 in good health. Some clones in this sample may be carry-over from other donors' samples.

V and J are TRBV9 and TRBJ2-7; the D is unclear. Germline loops: CDR1 SGDLS, CDR2 YYNGEE. The CDR3 has 15 residues. Between the trimmed V and J ends, which lost 2 bases and 6 bases, there was a span of 18 bases. The CDR3 is CASSVDPDAQVEQYF. The CDR3 DNA is TGTGCCAGCAGCGTCGACCCCGACGCGCAGGTCGAGCAGTACTTC.

A few counts support this clone. The chain recombines TRBV7-9 with TRBJ1-1; D not resolved. With 6 bases removed from V and 5 bases from J, the gap between germline ends came to 13 bases. The CDR3 has 13 residues. Germline lookup yields CDR1 SEHNR and CDR2 FQNEAQ (reference sequence). Here the CDR3 reads CASSYGLRTEAFF. CDR3 nucleotides: TGTGCCAGCAGTTACGGACTAAGGACTGAAGCTTTCTTT.

CDR3 residues: CASSQDINTGELFF. CDR3 sequence (DNA): TGCGCCAGCAGCCAAGATATTAACACCGGGGAGCTGTTTTTT. The chain combines TRBV4-3 with TRBJ1-3; no definite D call. The J call may not be correct, given that the DNA end is closer to TRBJ2-2. CDR3 size: 14 residues. CDR1 and CDR2 (germline): LGHNA, YSLEER.

This chain connects TRBV28 to TRBJ2-1; D is undetermined. The germline V and J ends were trimmed by 6 bases and 5 bases, with 14 bases remaining between them. The CDR3 consists of 14 residues. CDR1 is MDHEN, CDR2 SYDVKM, per germline. This CDR3 reads CASSSKAPHNEQFF. The DNA for the CDR3 is TGTGCCAGCAGCTCAAAAGCCCCACACAATGAGCAGTTCTTC.

This chain uses TRBV7-3 with TRBJ2-3; D gene unclear. Between the trimmed V and J ends, which lost 4 bases and 6 bases, there was a span of 11 bases. There are 13 residues in the CDR3. The V gene's germline CDR1 is SGHTA and CDR2 FQGTGA. For the CDR3, the DNA is TGTGCCAGCAGCTACGCCTTGGGGGATACGCAGTATTTT. Protein product: CASSYALGDTQYF.

This chain connects TRBV30 to TRBJ2-6; TRBD1 matches 8 bases. V lost 2 bases to trimming and J lost 0 bases; unmatched junction nucleotides: 9. Germline loops: CDR1 GTSNPN, CDR2 SVGIG (reference sequence). The CDR3 has 18 residues. For the CDR3, the DNA is TGTGCCTGGAGTACAGGGGGGCAGGGGTTCTCTGGGGCCAACGTCCTGACTTTC. Amino acid sequence: CAWSTGGQGFSGANVLTF.

V is TRBV6-5 and J is TRBJ2-5, with D possibly called TRBD1 or TRBD2 (6 bases each). Trimming took off 2 bases at V and 5 bases at J, with 15 bases between the two ends. Germline-derived CDR1 and CDR2 are MNHEY and SVGAGI. The length of the CDR3 is 15 residues. CDR3 amino acids: CASSYGPGEEETQYF. The CDR3 nucleotides read TGTGCCAGCAGTTACGGTCCAGGGGAGGAGGAGACCCAGTACTTC.

This clone was observed a handful of times. The same CDR3 also results from other DNA sequences found in this sample. The chain combines TRBV7-2 with TRBJ1-2; D might be TRBD1 (6 bases). Per germline, CDR1 SGHTA and CDR2 FQGNSA. The CDR3 is made up of 13 amino acids. V was shortened by 2 bases and J by 5 bases, with 9 bases between the two germline ends. The CDR3 here is CASSLQGPYGYTF. The CDR3 DNA reads as TGTGCCAGCAGCTTACAGGGGCCATATGGCTACACCTTC.

V is TRBV6-6 and J is TRBJ2-7; 10 positions agree with TRBD2. CDR3 length: 14 amino acids. J gave up 7 bases and V 4 bases, and 7 bases lay outside the gene matches. Germline values: CDR1 MNHNY, CDR2 SVGAGI (reference sequence). This chain's CDR3 is CASSSSGSRDEQYF. CDR3 sequence (DNA): TGTGCCAGCAGTTCTAGCGGGAGTCGCGATGAGCAGTACTTC.

The gene calls are TRBV6-4 and TRBJ2-3; the D gene is possibly TRBD1 (5 bases). CDR1 and CDR2 from the germline V gene are MRHNA and SNTAGT. Trimming took 2 bases from V and 2 from J, leaving 11 bases between them. This CDR3 contains 15 residues. The CDR3 DNA reads TGTGCCAGCAGTGACGGTACAGGTCACACAGATACGCAGTATTTT. The encoded protein is CASSDGTGHTDTQYF.

This chain connects TRBV19 to TRBJ2-6; D uncertain. CDR1 and CDR2 from the germline V gene are LNHDA and SQIVND (reference sequence). The CDR3 runs to 13 residues. V gave up 11 bases and J gave up 4 bases, with 12 bases separating them. The CDR3 loop reads CAGRMSGANVLTF. In nucleotides, the CDR3 is TGTGCCGGCCGTATGTCCGGGGCCAACGTCCTGACTTTC.

There are a few counts of this clone. The chain carries TRBV4-1 and TRBJ1-3; maybe TRBD1 (6 bases). V lost 4 bases and J 8 bases, leaving 15 bases between the germline ends. CDR3 length equals 14 residues. Germline CDR1 and CDR2: MGHRA and YSYEKL. As DNA, the CDR3 is TGCGCCAGCAGCCTAGGACAGAGGAGGGACACCATATATTTT. It translates to CASSLGQRRDTIYF.

The CDR3 sequence is CSADLQGGNTIYF. DNA for the CDR3: TGCAGCGCTGACTTGCAGGGCGGGAACACCATATATTTT. This rearrangement joins TRBV29-1 to TRBJ1-3; a possible D gene is TRBD1 (5 bases). The CDR3 spans 13 residues. Germline V CDR1 and CDR2: SQVTM, ANQGSEA. V was cut by 7 bases and J by 7 bases, with 17 bases left in between.

The V gene is TRBV11-2, the J gene TRBJ1-2; D is perhaps TRBD1 (5 bases). The V end was cut by 5 bases, the J end by 5 bases, with 15 bases between. Germline assignment: CDR1 SGHAT and CDR2 FQNNGV. The CDR3 consists of 14 residues. CDR3 loop: CASSPGAGLYGYTF. As DNA, the CDR3 is TGTGCCAGCAGCCCCGGGGCAGGGTTATATGGCTACACCTTC.

The V gene is TRBV6-4, the J gene TRBJ2-1; D perhaps matches TRBD2 (5 bases). The CDR3 is 16 amino acids. Germline V gene data show CDR1 as MRHNA and CDR2 as SNTAGT. V shed 0 bases and J shed 6 bases, with 15 bases lying between them. The DNA of the CDR3 is TGTGCCAGCAGTGACTCGCGGGCGAGCGGACCCAATGAGCAGTTCTTC. Encoded protein: CASSDSRASGPNEQFF.

Regarding this clone: At the DNA level, this CDR3 is encoded by other sequences in the same sample as well. The V and J genes are TRBV7-2 and TRBJ1-5, with D perhaps matching TRBD1 (6 bases). With 5 bases removed from V and 3 bases from J, the gap between germline ends came to 11 bases. CDR3 length equals 14 residues. Germline CDR1 and CDR2: SGHTA and FQGNSA. CDR3 region: CASSRDRNNQPQHF. The CDR3, as DNA: TGTGCCAGCAGCCGCGACAGGAACAATCAGCCCCAGCATTTT.

On this clone: This likely came from a read error, as a far larger clone is one base away. This specimen includes other DNA sequences encoding the same CDR3. The rearrangement joins TRBV5-1 to TRBJ1-5; D uncertain. The V end was cut by 1 base, the J end by 2 bases, with 7 bases between. CDR3 size: 14 residues. Germline V gene lookup returns CDR1 SGHRS and CDR2 YFSETQ. CDR3 nucleotides: TGCGCCAGCAGCTTGTCAGGTGGCAATCAGCCCCAGCATTTT. Protein product: CASSLSGGNQPQHF. Supplemented by reference TRBV5-1 and TRBJ1-5, the full variable domain reads KAGVTQTPRYLIKTRGQQVTLSCSPISGHRSVSWYQQTPGQGLQFLFEYFSETQRNKGNFPGRFSGRQFSNSRSEMNVSTLELGDSALYLCASSLSGGNQPQHFGDGTRLSIL.

The V and J genes are TRBV7-3 and TRBJ1-1; D is unresolved. V dropped 3 bases and J dropped 1 base, with 6 bases sitting between them. CDR1 and CDR2 from the germline V gene are SGHTA and FQGTGA. This CDR3 comprises 13 residues. The CDR3 region has the DNA TGTGCCAGCAGCTTGCGCAGGAACACTGAAGCTTTCTTT. Translation gives CASSLRRNTEAFF.

V gene TRBV28 combines with J gene TRBJ2-3; 13 bases map to TRBD2. V lost 7 bases to trimming and J lost 1 base; unmatched junction nucleotides: 5. This CDR3 comprises 16 residues. Germline CDR1 is MDHEN and CDR2 is SYDVKM. The CDR3 is CASNSGTSGGTDTQYF. For the CDR3, the DNA is TGTGCCAGCAACTCCGGGACTAGCGGGGGCACAGATACGCAGTATTTT.

This sequence joins TRBV30 and TRBJ2-3, with D perhaps matching TRBD1 (6 bases). The germline V gene has CDR1 GTSNPN and CDR2 SVGIG (reference sequence). CDR3 length equals 14 residues. Trimming removed 3 bases from V and 0 bases from J, with 10 bases in between. The CDR3 nucleotides are TGTGCCTGGAGGCCAGGGGCAAGCACAGATACGCAGTATTTT. Residues: CAWRPGASTDTQYF.

This clone appeared a few times. The chain joins TRBV5-1 to TRBJ2-3, with TRBD2 matching over 7 bases. Germline V gene data show CDR1 as SGHRS and CDR2 as YFSETQ. The CDR3 consists of 16 residues. Germline trimming cut 4 bases from V and 0 bases from J; bases unmatched to any gene: 8. CDR3 DNA: TGCGCCAGCAGCCCGCTTAGCGGGTCTAGCACAGATACGCAGTATTTT. This translates into CASSPLSGSSTDTQYF.

This clone was observed a few times. This chain uses TRBV5-1 with TRBJ2-7; D may be TRBD2 (6 bases). CDR3 length: 13 residues. Looked up from germline, CDR1 is SGHRS and CDR2 is YFSETQ. Trimming removed 1 base at V and 3 bases at J, with 8 bases between. The CDR3 region has the DNA TGCGCCAGCAGCTTGACGGGGGTCTACGAGCAGTACTTC. As protein: CASSLTGVYEQYF.

Regarding this clone: A junction boundary mismatches the germline segment, possibly from a read error. The chain is built from TRBV7-7 and TRBJ2-1; D is unresolved. Germline V gives CDR1 SSHAT, CDR2 FNYEAQ (reference sequence). The CDR3 consists of 12 residues. CDR3 residues: CASSSDRVEQFF. In DNA, the CDR3 is TGTGCTAGCAGCTCAGACCGGGTCGAGCAGTTCTTC.

This clone occurred once. This sequence joins TRBV6-6 and TRBJ2-2, with 10 nucleotides matching TRBD2. V shed 11 bases and J 3 bases; nucleotides not matched to a gene: 3. Germline CDR1 is MNHNY and CDR2 is SVGAGI (reference sequence). This CDR3 has 13 residues. The CDR3 loop reads CASGTSDTGELFF. CDR3 coding DNA: TGTGCCTCCGGGACTAGCGACACCGGGGAGCTGTTTTTT.

CDR3 nucleotide sequence: TGTGCCACCCGAGGCATGGAAACAGATACGCAGTATTTT. Its protein product is CATRGMETDTQYF. This sequence joins TRBV28 and TRBJ2-3; D unresolved. V lost 10 bases and J 3 bases, leaving 14 bases between the germline ends. CDR1 is MDHEN and CDR2 is SYDVKM in the germline V gene. The CDR3 spans 13 residues.

The V and J genes are TRBV4-1 and TRBJ2-5; 8 bases are a match to TRBD1. The ends lost 4 bases at V and 0 bases at J; junction bases unmatched: 7. The length of the CDR3 is 16 residues. In germline, CDR1 is MGHRA, CDR2 YSYEKL. The CDR3 nucleotides read TGCGCCAGCAGCCCAGACCCGGGACAGGACCAAGAGACCCAGTACTTC. It translates to CASSPDPGQDQETQYF.

V gene TRBV12-1 combines with J gene TRBJ1-2; the table's TRBD1 call for D was not verified on the DNA. TRBV12-1 is a pseudogene. This CDR3 spans 17 amino acids. CDR3 region: CASSPTGGLRANYGYTF. The CDR3 DNA reads TGTGCCAGCAGCCCGACAGGGGGATTGAGGGCCAACTATGGCTACACCTTC.

This chain joins TRBV7-8 and TRBJ2-1; 9 nucleotides line up with TRBD2. From germline, CDR1 is SGHVS and CDR2 FQNEAQ. CDR3 length: 15 residues. V shed 3 bases and J 4 bases; nucleotides not matched to a gene: 4. DNA of the CDR3: TGTGCCAGCAGCTTGACTAGCGGCTTTTACAATGAGCAGTTCTTC. Its translation: CASSLTSGFYNEQFF.